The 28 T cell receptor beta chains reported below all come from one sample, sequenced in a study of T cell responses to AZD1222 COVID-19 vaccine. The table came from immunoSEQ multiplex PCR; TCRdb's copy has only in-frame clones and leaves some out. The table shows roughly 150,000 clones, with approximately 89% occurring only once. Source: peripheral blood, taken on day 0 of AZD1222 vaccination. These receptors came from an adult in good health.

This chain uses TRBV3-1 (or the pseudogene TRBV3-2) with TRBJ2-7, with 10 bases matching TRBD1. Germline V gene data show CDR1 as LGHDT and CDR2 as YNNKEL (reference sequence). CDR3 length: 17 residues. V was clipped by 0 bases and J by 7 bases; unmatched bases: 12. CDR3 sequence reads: CASSQDPLKTGGWEQYF. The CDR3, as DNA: TGTGCCAGCAGCCAAGACCCCTTAAAGACAGGGGGCTGGGAGCAGTACTTC.

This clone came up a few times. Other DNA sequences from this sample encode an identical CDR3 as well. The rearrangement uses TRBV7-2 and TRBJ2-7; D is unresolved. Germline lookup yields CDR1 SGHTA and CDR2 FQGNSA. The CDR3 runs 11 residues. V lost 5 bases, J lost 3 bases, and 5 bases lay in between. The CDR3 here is CASSPSYEQYF. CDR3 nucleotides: TGTGCCAGCAGCCCGAGCTACGAGCAGTACTTC. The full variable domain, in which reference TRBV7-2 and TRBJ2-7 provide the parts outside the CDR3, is GAGVSQSPSNKVTEKGKDVELRCDPISGHTALYWYRQSLGQGLEFLIYFQGNSAPDKSGLPSDRFSAERTGGSVSTLTIQRTQQEDSAVYLCASSPSYEQYFGPGTRLTVT.

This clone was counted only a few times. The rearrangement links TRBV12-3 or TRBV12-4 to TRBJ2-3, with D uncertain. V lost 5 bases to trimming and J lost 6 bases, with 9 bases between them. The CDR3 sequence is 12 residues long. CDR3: CASSMSSDTQYF. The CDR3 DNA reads TGTGCCAGCAGTATGAGCTCGGATACGCAGTATTTT.

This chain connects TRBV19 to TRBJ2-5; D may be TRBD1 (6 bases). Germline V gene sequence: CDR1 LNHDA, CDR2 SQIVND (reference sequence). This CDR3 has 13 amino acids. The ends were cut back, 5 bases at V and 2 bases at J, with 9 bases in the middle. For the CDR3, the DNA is TGTGCCAGTAGTCCCGGACAGCAAGAGACCCAGTACTTC. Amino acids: CASSPGQQETQYF.

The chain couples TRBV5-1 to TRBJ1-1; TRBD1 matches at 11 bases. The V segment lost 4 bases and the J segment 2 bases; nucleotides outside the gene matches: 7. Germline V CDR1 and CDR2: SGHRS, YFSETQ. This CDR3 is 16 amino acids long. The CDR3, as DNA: TGCGCCAGCAGCCAAGGGAGGACAGGGGGCAACACTGAAGCTTTCTTT. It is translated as CASSQGRTGGNTEAFF. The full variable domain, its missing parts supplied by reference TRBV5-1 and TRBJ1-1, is KAGVTQTPRYLIKTRGQQVTLSCSPISGHRSVSWYQQTPGQGLQFLFEYFSETQRNKGNFPGRFSGRQFSNSRSEMNVSTLELGDSALYLCASSQGRTGGNTEAFFGQGTRLTVV.

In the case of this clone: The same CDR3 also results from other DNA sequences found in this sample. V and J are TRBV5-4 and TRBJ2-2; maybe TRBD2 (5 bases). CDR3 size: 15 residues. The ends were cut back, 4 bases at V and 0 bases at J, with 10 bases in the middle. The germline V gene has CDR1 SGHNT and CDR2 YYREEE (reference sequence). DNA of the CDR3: TGTGCCAGCAGCCTTGCGGGTCCGAACACCGGGGAGCTGTTTTTT. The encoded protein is CASSLAGPNTGELFF.

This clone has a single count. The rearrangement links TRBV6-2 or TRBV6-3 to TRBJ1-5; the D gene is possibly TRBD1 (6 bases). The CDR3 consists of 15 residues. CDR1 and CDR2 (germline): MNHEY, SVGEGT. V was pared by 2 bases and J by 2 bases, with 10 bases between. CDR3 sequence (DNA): TGTGCCAGCAGTTACAGGGCAGGGGGCAATCAGCCCCAGCATTTT. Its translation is CASSYRAGGNQPQHF.

CDR3 residues: CASSWTGMSNQPQHF. The CDR3 bases are TGTGCCAGCAGTTGGACAGGGATGAGCAATCAGCCCCAGCATTTT. This chain uses TRBV6-2 or TRBV6-3 with TRBJ1-5; 8 positions agree with TRBD1. This CDR3 region has 15 residues. Trimming removed 4 bases from V and 1 base from J; junction bases left unmatched: 3. Germline V gives CDR1 MNHEY, CDR2 SVGEGT.

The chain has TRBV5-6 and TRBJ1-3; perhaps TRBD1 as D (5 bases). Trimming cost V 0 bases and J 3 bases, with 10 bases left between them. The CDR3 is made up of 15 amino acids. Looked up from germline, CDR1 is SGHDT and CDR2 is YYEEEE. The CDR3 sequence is CASSLGTLNGNTIYF. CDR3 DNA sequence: TGTGCCAGCAGCTTGGGGACACTCAATGGAAACACCATATATTTT. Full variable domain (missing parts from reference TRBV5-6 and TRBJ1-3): DAGVTQSPTHLIKTRGQQVTLRCSPKSGHDTVSWYQQALGQGPQFIFQYYEEEERQRGNFPDRFSGHQFPNYSSELNVNALLLGDSALYLCASSLGTLNGNTIYFGEGSWLTVV.

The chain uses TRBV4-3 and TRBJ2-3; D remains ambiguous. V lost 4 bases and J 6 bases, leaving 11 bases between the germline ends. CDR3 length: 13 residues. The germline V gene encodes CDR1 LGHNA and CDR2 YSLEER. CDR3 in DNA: TGCGCCAGCAGCCGCCGGGCAGGCGATACGCAGTATTTT. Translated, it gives CASSRRAGDTQYF.

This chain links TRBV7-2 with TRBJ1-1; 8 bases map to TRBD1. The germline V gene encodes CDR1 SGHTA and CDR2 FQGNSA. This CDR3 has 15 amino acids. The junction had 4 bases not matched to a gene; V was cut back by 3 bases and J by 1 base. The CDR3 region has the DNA TGTGCCAGCAGCTTCAGGGGGCTTAGGAACACTGAAGCTTTCTTT. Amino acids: CASSFRGLRNTEAFF.

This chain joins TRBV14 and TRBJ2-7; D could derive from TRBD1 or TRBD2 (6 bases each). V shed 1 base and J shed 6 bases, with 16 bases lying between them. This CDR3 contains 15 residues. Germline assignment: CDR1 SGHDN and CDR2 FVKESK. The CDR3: CASSQVRGLLSEQYF. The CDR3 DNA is TGTGCCAGCAGCCAAGTACGGGGGCTCCTGAGCGAGCAGTACTTC.

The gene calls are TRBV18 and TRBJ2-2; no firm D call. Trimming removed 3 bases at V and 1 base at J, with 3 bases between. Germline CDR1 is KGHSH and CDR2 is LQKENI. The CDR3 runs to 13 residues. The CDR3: CASSPQNTGELFF. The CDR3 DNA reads TGTGCCAGCTCACCGCAGAACACCGGGGAGCTGTTTTTT.

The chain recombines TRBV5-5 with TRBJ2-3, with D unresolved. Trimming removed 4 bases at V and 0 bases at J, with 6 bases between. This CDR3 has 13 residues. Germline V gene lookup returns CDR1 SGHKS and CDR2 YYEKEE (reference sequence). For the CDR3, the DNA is TGTGCCAGCAGCACAACTAGCACAGATACGCAGTATTTT. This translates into CASSTTSTDTQYF.

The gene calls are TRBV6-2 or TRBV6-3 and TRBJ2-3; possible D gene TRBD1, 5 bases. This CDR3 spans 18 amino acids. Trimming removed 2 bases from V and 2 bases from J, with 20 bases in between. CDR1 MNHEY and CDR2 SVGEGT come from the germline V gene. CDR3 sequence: CASSYVRVTSLATDTQYF. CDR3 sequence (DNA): TGTGCCAGCAGTTACGTCAGGGTCACGAGTTTAGCCACAGATACGCAGTATTTT.

The CDR3 is CASSQDGSLAANEQFF. The CDR3 region has the DNA TGTGCCAGCAGCCAAGACGGGTCCCTAGCCGCCAATGAGCAGTTCTTC. The chain combines TRBV3-1 (or the pseudogene TRBV3-2) with TRBJ2-1, with a possible D match to TRBD2 (5 bases). The CDR3 totals 16 residues. V was clipped by 0 bases and J by 6 bases, with 15 bases between them. Per the germline V gene, CDR1 is LGHDT and CDR2 is YNNKEL (reference sequence).

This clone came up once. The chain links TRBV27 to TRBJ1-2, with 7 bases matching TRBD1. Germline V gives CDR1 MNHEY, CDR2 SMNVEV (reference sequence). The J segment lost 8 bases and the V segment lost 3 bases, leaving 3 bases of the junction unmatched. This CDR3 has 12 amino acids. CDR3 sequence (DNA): TGTGCCAGCAGTTTTCAGGGGGAAGGCTACACCTTC. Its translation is CASSFQGEGYTF.

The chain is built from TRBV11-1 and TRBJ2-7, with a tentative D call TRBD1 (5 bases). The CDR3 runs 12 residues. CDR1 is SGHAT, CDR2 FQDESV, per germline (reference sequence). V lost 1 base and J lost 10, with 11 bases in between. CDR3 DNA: TGTGCCAGCAGCTTAGGAACAGGCCCTCAGTACTTC. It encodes CASSLGTGPQYF.

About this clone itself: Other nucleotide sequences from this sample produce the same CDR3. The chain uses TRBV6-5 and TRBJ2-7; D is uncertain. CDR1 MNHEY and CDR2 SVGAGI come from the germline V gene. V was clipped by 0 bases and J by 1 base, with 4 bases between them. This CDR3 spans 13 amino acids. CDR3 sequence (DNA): TGTGCCAGCAGTTACTCGGGTTCCTACGAGCAGTACTTC. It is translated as CASSYSGSYEQYF.

The CDR3 DNA reads as TGTGCCTGGAGTGAAATGGGACAGAGCCAAGAGACCCAGTACTTC. It codes for CAWSEMGQSQETQYF. V is TRBV30 and J is TRBJ2-5; 7 nucleotides agree with TRBD1. Germline loops: CDR1 GTSNPN, CDR2 SVGIG (reference sequence). The CDR3 length is 15 residues. The ends lost 1 base at V and 1 base at J; junction bases unmatched: 6.

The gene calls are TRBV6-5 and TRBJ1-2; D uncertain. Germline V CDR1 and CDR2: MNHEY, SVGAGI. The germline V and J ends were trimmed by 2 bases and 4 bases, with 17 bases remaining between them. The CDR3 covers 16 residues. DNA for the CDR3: TGTGCCAGCAGTTACCTAACCGAGACATATCTCTATGGCTACACCTTC. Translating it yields CASSYLTETYLYGYTF.

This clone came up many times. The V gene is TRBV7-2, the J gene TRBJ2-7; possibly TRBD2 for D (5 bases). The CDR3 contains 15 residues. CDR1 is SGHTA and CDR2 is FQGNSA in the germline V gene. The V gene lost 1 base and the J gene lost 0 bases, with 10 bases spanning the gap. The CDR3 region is CASSLELVSSYEQYF. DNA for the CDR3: TGTGCCAGCAGCTTAGAACTAGTTAGCTCCTACGAGCAGTACTTC.

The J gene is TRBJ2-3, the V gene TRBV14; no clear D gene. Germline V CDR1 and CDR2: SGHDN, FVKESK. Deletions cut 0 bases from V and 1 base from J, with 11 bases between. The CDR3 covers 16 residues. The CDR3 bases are TGTGCCAGCAGCCAAGATGGTGGCGTCGGCACAGATACGCAGTATTTT. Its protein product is CASSQDGGVGTDTQYF.

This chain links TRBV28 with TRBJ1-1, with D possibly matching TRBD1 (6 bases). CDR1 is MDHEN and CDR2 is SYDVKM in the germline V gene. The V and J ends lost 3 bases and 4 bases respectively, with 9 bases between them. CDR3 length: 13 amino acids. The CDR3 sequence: CASSFGGSTEAFF. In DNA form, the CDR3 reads TGTGCCAGCAGTTTTGGGGGCTCCACTGAAGCTTTCTTT.

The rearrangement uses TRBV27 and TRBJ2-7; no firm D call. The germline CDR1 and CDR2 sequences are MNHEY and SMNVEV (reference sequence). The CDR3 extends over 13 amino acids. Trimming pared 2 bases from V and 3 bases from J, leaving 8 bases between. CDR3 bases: TGTGCCAGCAGTTTACCCGGACGCTACGAGCAGTACTTC. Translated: CASSLPGRYEQYF.

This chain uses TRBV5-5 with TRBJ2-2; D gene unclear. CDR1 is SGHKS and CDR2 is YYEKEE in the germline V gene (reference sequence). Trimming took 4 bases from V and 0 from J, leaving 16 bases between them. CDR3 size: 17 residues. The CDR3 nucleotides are TGTGCCAGCAGCCACCGCTTAGGACCGGCGAACACCGGGGAGCTGTTTTTT. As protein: CASSHRLGPANTGELFF. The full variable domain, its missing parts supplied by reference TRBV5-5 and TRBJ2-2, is DAGVTQSPTHLIKTRGQQVTLRCSPISGHKSVSWYQQVLGQGPQFIFQYYEKEERGRGNFPDRFSARQFPNYSSELNVNALLLGDSALYLCASSHRLGPANTGELFFGEGSRLTVL.

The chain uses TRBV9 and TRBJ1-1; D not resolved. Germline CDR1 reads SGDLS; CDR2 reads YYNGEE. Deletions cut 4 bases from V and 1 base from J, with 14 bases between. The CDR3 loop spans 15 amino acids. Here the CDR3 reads CASSMSTNRNTEAFF. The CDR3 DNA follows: TGTGCCAGCAGCATGTCCACAAACAGGAACACTGAAGCTTTCTTT.

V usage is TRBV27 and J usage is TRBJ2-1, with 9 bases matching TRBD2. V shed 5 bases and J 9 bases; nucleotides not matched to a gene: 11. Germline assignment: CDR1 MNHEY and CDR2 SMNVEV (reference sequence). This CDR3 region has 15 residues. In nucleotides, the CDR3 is TGTGCCAGCAGTCGCGCGGCTAGCGGGATGGCTGAGCAGTTCTTC. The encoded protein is CASSRAASGMAEQFF.